This T cell receptor beta chain was identified during a study of blood T cell repertoires in COVID-19. Authors' data handling: Scientists estimated how many nucleated cells there were by amplifying reference gene primers. Clones were read by immunoSEQ multiplex PCR, and TCRdb kept only the in-frame ones, dropping some. The D gene and trimming were derived from the DNA, and the V and J assignments and clone size from that table. The profile shows 400,000 to 550,000 clones, roughly 87% of them singletons. All enrollees were about 18 to 89 years old and from approximately 25 US areas. The receptor comes from a woman between 18 and 29 years old with acute COVID-19. The sequencing input was PBMCs or T cells enriched from blood (not recorded which).

In nucleotides, the CDR3 is TGTGCCAGCAGCTTAGTGGAGGTCTTGGCTGAAGCTTTCTTT. Its translation is CASSLVEVLAEAFF. The V call is TRBV11-2, the J call TRBJ1-1; D unclear. The CDR3 covers 14 residues. Germline CDR1 SGHAT, CDR2 FQNNGV. Between the trimmed V and J ends, which lost 1 base and 6 bases, there was a span of 12 bases.